This note documents a single T cell receptor beta chain sequence. The RNA, about 0.5 to 1 ug, was put through reverse transcription using random hexamers. TCRdb reprocessed the immunoSEQ multiplex PCR reads with MiXCR, giving one entry per CDR3 protein. The sample contains about 90,000 distinct CDR3 sequences, approximately 95% of which appear only once. This sample is drawn from a study of CD8 T cells in Susac syndrome. The CDR3 is 17 residues long. Between the trimmed V and J ends, which lost 5 bases and 4 bases, there was a span of 20 bases. The germline CDR1 and CDR2 sequences are SEHNR and FQNEAQ (reference sequence).

This TCR derives from a human donor in good health. The J gene is TRBJ2-2, the V gene TRBV7-9; D might be TRBD2 (6 bases). The source material was CD8+ T cells from PBMCs. CDR3 sequence: CASSPPDGGDLTGELFF. The CDR3 DNA reads TGTGCCAGCAGCCCTCCCGACGGCGGGGACCTCACCGGGGAGCTGTTTTTT. The full variable domain, its missing parts supplied by reference TRBV7-9 and TRBJ2-2, is DTGVSQNPRHKITKRGQNVTFRCDPISEHNRLYWYRQTLGQGPEFLTYFQNEAQLEKSRLLSDRFSAERPKGSFSTLEIQRTEQGDSAMYLCASSPPDGGDLTGELFFGEGSRLTVL.